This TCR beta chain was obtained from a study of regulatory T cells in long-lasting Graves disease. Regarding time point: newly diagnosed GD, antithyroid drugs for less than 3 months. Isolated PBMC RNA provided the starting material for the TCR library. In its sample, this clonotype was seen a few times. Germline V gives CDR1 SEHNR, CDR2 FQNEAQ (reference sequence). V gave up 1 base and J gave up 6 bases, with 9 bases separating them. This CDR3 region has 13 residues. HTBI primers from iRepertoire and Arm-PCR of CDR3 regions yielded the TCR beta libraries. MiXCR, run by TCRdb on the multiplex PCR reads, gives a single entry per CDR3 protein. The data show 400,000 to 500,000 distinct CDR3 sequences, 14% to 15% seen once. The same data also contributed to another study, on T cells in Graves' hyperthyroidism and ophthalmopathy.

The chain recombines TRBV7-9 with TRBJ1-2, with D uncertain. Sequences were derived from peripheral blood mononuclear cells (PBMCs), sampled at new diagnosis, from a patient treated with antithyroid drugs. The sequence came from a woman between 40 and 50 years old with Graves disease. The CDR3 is CASSLDGEDGYTF. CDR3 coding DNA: TGTGCCAGCAGCTTAGACGGGGAGGATGGCTACACCTTC.